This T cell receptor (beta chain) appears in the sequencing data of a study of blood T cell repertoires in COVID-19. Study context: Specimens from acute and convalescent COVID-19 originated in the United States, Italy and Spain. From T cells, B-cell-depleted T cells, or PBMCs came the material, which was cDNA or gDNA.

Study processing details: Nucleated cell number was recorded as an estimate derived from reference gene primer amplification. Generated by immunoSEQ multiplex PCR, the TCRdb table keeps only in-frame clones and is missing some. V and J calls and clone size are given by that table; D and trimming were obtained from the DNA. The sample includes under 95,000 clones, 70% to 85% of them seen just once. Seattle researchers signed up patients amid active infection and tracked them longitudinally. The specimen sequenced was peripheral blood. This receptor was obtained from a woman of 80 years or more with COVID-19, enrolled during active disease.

CDR3 residues: CASSESGETQYF. CDR3 DNA: TGTGCCAGCTCAGAGAGTGGAGAGACCCAGTACTTC. The chain couples TRBV18 to TRBJ2-5; no clear D gene. The germline CDR1 and CDR2 sequences are KGHSH and LQKENI. V was cut by 5 bases and J by 4 bases, with 8 bases left in between. This CDR3 region has 12 residues.